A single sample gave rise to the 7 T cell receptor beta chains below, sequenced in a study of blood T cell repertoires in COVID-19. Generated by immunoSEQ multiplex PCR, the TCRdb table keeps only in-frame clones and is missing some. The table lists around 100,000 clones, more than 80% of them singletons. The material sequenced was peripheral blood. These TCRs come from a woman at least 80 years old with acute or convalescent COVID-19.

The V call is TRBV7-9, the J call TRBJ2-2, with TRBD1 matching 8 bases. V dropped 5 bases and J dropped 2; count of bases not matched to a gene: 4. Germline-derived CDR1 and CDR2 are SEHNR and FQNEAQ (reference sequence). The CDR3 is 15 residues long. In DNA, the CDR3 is TGTGCCAGCAGCCCAGGACAGGGCAACACCGGGGAGCTGTTTTTT. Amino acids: CASSPGQGNTGELFF.

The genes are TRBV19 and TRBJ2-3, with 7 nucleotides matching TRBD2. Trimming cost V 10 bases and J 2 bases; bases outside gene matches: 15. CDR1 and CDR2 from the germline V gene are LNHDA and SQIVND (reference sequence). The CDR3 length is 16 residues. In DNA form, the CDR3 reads TGTGCCACCTCTGGGGGGGGTCGACGTGACACAGATACGCAGTATTTT. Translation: CATSGGGRRDTDTQYF.

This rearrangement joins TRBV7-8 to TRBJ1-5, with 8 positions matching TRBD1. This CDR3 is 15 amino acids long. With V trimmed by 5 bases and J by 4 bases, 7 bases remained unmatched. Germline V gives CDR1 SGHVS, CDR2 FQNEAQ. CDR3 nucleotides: TGTGCCAGCAGCCGAGACAGGGGTTGGAATCAGCCCCAGCATTTT. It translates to CASSRDRGWNQPQHF. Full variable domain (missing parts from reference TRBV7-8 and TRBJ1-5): GAGVSQSPRYKVAKRGQDVALRCDPISGHVSLFWYQQALGQGPEFLTYFQNEAQLDKSGLPSDRFFAERPEGSVSTLKIQRTQQEDSAVYLCASSRDRGWNQPQHFGDGTRLSIL.

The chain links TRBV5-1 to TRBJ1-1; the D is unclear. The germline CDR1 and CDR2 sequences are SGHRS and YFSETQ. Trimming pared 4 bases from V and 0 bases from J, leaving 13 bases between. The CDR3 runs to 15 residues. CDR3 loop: CASSPIQGVNTEAFF. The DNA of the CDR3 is TGCGCCAGCAGCCCTATACAAGGAGTGAACACTGAAGCTTTCTTT.

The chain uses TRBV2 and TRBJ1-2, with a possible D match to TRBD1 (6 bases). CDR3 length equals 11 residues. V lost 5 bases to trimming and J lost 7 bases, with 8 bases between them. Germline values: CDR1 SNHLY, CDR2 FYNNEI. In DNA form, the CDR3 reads TGTGCCAGCAGTCCAGGGGTTGGCTACACCTTC. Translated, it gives CASSPGVGYTF.

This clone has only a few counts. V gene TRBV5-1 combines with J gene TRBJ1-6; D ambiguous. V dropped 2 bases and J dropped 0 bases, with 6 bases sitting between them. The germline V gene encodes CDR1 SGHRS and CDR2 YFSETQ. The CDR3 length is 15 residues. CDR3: CASSFLSSYNSPLHF. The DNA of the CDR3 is TGCGCCAGCAGCTTCCTGAGCTCCTATAATTCACCCCTCCACTTT.

This CDR3 is CASSSRGDLSGNTIYF. CDR3 coding DNA: TGTGCCAGCAGCTCGCGGGGGGATCTCTCTGGAAACACCATATATTTT. The genes are TRBV7-6 and TRBJ1-3; D possibly corresponds to TRBD1 (5 bases). Germline CDR1 and CDR2: SGHVS and FNYEAQ. The CDR3 consists of 16 residues. Trimming cost V 4 bases and J 0 bases, with 13 bases left between them.